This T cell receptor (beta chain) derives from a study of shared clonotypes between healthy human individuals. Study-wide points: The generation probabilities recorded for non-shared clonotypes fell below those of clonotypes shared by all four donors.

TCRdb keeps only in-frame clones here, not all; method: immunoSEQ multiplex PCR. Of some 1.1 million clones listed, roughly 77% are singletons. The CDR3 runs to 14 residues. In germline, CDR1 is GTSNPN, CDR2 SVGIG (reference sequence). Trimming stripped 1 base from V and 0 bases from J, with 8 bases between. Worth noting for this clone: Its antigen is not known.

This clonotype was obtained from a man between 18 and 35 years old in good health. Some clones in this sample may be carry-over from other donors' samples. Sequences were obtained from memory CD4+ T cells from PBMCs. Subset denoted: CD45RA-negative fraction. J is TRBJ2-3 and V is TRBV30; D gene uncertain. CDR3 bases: TGTGCCTGGAGTGGAAGCTCAAGCACAGATACGCAGTATTTT. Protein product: CAWSGSSSTDTQYF.